This T cell receptor beta chain came from a study of T cells in localized non-small cell lung cancer. TCRdb's copy holds only in-frame clones and misses some; the assay was immunoSEQ multiplex PCR. Of 70,000 to 95,000 clones in the sample, approximately 91% are singletons; the top ten hold about 4%. From germline, CDR1 is SGHRS and CDR2 YFSETQ. CDR3 length: 12 amino acids. The V and J ends lost 6 bases and 4 bases respectively, with 10 bases between them. The sample consisted of PBMCs, taken before any cancer treatment. The chain is built from TRBV5-1 and TRBJ1-1, with a weak D call TRBD1 (6 bases). The sequence was obtained from a woman aged 40-75 years with stage II squamous cell lung carcinoma. CDR3 region: CASKDSSTEAFF. CDR3 bases: TGCGCCAGCAAGGACAGTTCCACTGAAGCTTTCTTT.